This T cell receptor beta chain comes out of a study of T-cell memory formation after mild COVID-19. A remark on this clonotype: Its matching antigen is unknown.

Study findings and constraints: Cross-reactive memory apparently joined, as some responding clones appeared in pre-infection memory. Mainly in CM and EM were contracting CD4+ clones; CD8+ were in EMRA.

Each CDR3 protein gets one entry after TCRdb re-called the 5' RACE reads with MiXCR. The data contain more than 250,000 distinct CDR3 sequences, about 20% of them singletons. The CDR3 covers 15 residues. The chain links TRBV21-1 to TRBJ2-1; the DNA was not compared with TRBD1, the D call given in the table. TRBV21-1 is shown as a pseudogene. The TCR comes from a young man who had mild COVID-19 (a few samples of this study predate the infection). Cell type and time point are not known. Input material: PBMCs or a T cell subset sorted from them (not recorded which). The CDR3 protein is CASSNGTEGVQGQFF. The CDR3 nucleotides are TGTGCCAGCAGCAATGGGACAGAAGGGGTCCAAGGGCAGTTCTTC.